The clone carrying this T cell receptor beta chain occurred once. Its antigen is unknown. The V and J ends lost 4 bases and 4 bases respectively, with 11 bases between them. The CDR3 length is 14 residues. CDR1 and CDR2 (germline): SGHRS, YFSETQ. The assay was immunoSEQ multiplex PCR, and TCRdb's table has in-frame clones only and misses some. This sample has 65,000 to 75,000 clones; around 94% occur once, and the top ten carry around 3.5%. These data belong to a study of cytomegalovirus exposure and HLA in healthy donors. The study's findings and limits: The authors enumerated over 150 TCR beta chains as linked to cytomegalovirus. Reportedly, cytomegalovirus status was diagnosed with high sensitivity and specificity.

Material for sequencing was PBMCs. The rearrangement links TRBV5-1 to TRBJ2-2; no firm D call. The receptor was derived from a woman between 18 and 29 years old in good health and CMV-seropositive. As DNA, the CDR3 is TGCGCCAGCAGCCCTACCGTGGTCACCGGGGAGCTGTTTTTT. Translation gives CASSPTVVTGELFF. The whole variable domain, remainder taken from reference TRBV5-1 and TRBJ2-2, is KAGVTQTPRYLIKTRGQQVTLSCSPISGHRSVSWYQQTPGQGLQFLFEYFSETQRNKGNFPGRFSGRQFSNSRSEMNVSTLELGDSALYLCASSPTVVTGELFFGEGSRLTVL.